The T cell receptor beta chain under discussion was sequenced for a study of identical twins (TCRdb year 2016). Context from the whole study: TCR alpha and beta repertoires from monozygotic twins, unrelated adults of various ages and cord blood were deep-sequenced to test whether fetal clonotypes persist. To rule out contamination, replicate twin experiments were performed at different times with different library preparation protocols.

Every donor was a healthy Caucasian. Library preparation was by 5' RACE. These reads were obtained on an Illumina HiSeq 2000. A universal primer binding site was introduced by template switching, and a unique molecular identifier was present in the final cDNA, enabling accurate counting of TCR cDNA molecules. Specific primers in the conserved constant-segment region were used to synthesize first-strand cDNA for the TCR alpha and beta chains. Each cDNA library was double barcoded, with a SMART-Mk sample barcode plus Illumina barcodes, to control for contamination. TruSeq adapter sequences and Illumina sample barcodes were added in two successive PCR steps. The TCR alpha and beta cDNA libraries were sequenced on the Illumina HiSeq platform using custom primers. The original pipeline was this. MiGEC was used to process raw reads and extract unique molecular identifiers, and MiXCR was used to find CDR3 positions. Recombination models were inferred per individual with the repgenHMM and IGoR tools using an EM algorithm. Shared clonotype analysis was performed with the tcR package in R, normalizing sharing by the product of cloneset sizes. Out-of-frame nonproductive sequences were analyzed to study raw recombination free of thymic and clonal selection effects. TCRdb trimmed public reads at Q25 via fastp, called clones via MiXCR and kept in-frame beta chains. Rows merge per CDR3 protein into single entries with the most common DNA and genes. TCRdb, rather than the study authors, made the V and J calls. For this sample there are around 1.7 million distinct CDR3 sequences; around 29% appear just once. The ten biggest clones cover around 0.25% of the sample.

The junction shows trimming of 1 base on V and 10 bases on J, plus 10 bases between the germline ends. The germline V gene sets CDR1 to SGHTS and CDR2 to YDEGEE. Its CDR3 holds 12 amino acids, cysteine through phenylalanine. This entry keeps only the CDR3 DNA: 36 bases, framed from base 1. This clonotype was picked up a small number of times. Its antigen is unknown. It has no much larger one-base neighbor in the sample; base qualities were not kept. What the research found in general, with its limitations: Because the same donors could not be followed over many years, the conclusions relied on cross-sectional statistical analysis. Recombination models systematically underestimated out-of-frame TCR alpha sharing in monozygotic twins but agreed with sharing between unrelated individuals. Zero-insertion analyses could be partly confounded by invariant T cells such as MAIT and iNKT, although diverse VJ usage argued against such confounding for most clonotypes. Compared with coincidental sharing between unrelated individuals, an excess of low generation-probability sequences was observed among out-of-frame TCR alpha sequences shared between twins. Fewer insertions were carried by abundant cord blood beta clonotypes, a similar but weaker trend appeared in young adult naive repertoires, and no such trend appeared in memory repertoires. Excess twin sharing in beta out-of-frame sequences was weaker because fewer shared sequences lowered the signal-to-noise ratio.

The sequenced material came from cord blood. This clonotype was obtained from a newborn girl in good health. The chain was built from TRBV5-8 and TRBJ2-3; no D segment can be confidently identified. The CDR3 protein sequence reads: CASSLWTVAQYF. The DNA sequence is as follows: TGTGCCAGCAGCTTGTGGACGGTCGCGCAGTATTTT.